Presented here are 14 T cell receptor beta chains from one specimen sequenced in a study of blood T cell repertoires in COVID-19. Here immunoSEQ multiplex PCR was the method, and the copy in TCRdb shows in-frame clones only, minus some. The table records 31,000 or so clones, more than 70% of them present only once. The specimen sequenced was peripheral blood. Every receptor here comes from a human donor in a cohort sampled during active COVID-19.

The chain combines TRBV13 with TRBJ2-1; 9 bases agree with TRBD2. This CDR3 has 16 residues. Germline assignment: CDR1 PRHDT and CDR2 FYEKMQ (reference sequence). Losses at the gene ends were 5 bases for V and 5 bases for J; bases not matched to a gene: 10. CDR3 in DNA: TGTGCCAGCAGCCCCCGGATTAGCGGGAGACACAATGAGCAGTTCTTC. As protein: CASSPRISGRHNEQFF.

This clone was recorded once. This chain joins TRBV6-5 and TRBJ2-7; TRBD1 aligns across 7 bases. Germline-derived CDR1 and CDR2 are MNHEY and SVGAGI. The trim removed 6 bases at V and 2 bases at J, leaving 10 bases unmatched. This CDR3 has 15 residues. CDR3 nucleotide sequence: TGTGCCAGCAGGCCCACTTGGGACAGACCCTACGAGCAGTACTTC. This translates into CASRPTWDRPYEQYF.

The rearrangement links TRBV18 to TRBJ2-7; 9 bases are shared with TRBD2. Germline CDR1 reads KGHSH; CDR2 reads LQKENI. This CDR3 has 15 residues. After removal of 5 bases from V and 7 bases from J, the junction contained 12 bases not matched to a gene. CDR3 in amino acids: CASSDRVSGSEEQYF. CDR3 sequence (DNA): TGTGCCAGCTCAGATCGGGTTAGCGGGAGTGAAGAGCAGTACTTC.

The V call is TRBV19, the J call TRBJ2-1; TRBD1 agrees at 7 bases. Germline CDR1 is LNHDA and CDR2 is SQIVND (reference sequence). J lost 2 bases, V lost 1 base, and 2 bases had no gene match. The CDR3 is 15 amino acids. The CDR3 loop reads CASSIGTGPYNEQFF. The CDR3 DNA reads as TGTGCCAGTAGTATAGGGACAGGACCCTACAATGAGCAGTTCTTC.

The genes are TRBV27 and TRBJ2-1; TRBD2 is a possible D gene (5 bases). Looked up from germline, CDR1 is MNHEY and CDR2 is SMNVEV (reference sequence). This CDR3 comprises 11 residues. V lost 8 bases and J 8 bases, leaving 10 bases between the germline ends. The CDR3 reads CASGERDEQFF. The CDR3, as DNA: TGTGCCAGCGGGGAGCGCGATGAGCAGTTCTTC.

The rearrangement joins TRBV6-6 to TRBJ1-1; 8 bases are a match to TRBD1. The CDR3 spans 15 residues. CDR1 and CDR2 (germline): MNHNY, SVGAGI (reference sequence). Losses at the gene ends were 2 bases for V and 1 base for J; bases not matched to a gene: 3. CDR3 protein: CASSYTTGANTEAFF. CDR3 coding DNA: TGTGCCAGCAGTTACACGACAGGGGCGAACACTGAAGCTTTCTTT.

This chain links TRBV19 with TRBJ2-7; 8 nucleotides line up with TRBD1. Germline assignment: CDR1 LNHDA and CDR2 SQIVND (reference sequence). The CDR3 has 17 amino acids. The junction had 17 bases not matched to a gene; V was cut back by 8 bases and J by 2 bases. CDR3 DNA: TGTGCCAGTGTGCCCCCTTTCCGGGACAGGAGTCCCTACGAGCAGTACTTC. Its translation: CASVPPFRDRSPYEQYF.

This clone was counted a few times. CDR3 sequence: CASSGQYTDTQYF. In DNA, the CDR3 is TGTGCCAGTTCTGGACAGTACACAGATACGCAGTATTTT. This sequence joins TRBV19 and TRBJ2-3, with D perhaps TRBD1 (6 bases). This CDR3 is 13 amino acids long. V dropped 8 bases and J dropped 2 bases, with 11 bases sitting between them. In germline, CDR1 is LNHDA, CDR2 SQIVND (reference sequence). Drawing the rest from reference TRBV19 and TRBJ2-3, the complete variable domain is DGGITQSPKYLFRKEGQNVTLSCEQNLNHDAMYWYRQDPGQGLRLIYYSQIVNDFQKGDIAEGYSVSREKKESFPLTVTSAQKNPTAFYLCASSGQYTDTQYFGPGTRLTVL.

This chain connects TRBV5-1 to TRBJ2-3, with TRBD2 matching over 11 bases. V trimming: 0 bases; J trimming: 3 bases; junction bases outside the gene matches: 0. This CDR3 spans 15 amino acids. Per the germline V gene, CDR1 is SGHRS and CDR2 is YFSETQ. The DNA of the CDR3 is TGCGCCAGCAGCTTGGCTAGCGGGGGGACAGATACGCAGTATTTT. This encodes CASSLASGGTDTQYF.

CDR3 amino acids: CASSGGATGGNSPLHF. For the CDR3, the DNA is TGTGCCAGCTCCGGGGGCGCGACAGGGGGCAATTCACCCCTCCACTTT. This chain uses TRBV18 with TRBJ1-6; the match to TRBD1 covers 10 bases. The CDR3 runs 16 residues. V trimming: 6 bases; J trimming: 7 bases; junction bases outside the gene matches: 9. Germline-derived CDR1 and CDR2 are KGHSH and LQKENI. Filled out from reference TRBV18 and TRBJ1-6, the complete variable domain reads NAGVMQNPRHLVRRRGQEARLRCSPMKGHSHVYWYRQLPEEGLKFMVYLQKENIIDESGMPKERFSAEFPKEGPSILRIQQVVRGDSAAYFCASSGGATGGNSPLHFGNGTRLTVT.

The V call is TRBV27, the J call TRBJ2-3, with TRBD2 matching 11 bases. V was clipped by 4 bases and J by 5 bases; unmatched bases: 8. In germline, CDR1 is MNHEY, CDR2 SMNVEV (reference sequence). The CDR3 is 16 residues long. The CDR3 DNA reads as TGTGCCAGCAGTTCCCGACTAGCGGGGACAGGAGATACGCAGTATTTT. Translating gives CASSSRLAGTGDTQYF.

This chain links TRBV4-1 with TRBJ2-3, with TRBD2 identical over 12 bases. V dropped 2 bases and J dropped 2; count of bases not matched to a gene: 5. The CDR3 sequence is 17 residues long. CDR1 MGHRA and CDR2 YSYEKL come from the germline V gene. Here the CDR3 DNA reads TGCGCCAGCAGCCAATCACTAGCGGGAGGCCCCACAGATACGCAGTATTTT. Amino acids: CASSQSLAGGPTDTQYF.

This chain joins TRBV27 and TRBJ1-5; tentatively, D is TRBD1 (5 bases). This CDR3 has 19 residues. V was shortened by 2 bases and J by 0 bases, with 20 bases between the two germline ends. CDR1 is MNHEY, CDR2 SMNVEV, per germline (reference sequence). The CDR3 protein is CASSLRGGSSDYSNQPQHF. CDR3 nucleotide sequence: TGTGCCAGCAGTTTAAGGGGCGGCAGTTCGGACTATAGCAATCAGCCCCAGCATTTT.

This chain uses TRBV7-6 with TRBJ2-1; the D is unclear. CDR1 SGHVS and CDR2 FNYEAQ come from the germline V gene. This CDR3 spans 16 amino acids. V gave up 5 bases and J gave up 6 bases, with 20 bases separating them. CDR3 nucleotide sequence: TGTGCCAGCAGCCCGAGGCCCGGCGCAAGTGGCAATGAGCAGTTCTTC. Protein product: CASSPRPGASGNEQFF. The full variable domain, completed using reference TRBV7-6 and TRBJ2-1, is GAGVSQSPRYKVTKRGQDVALRCDPISGHVSLYWYRQALGQGPEFLTYFNYEAQQDKSGLPNDRFSAERPEGSISTLTIQRTEQRDSAMYRCASSPRPGASGNEQFFGPGTRLTVL.